A selection of T cell receptor beta chains follows, all from one sample in a study of cytomegalovirus exposure and HLA in healthy donors. Clones were read by immunoSEQ multiplex PCR, and TCRdb kept only the in-frame ones, dropping some. The repertoire holds approximately 280,000 clones, with just over 85% as singletons. Source material: PBMCs. The receptors derive from a middle-aged man in good health and CMV-seropositive. CDR3s include the opening cysteine and the closing phenylalanine or tryptophan. The order of the fields is V gene, J gene, D gene, clone size, CDR3 DNA, CDR3 protein. The D gene is left open where the match is weak. Clone size is given for some rows only: seen once, a few or many times, or a class if the clone is expanded.

TRBV18	TRBJ2-5	TRBD2	-	TGTGCCAGCGGAAGGGGCGGGAGTAGAGTTAAAGAGACCCAGTACTTC	CASGRGGSRVKETQYF
TRBV5-1	TRBJ2-7	-	-	TGCGCCAGCAGCAGAACCGGGACTTCCTACGAGCAGTACTTC	CASSRTGTSYEQYF
TRBV4-3	TRBJ2-2	TRBD2	-	TGCGCCAGCAGCCAAGTGACTAGCGGGAGGGAGGACACCGGGGAGCTGTTTTTT	CASSQVTSGREDTGELFF
TRBV5-5	TRBJ2-7	-	-	TGTGCCAGCAGCTTCGGCGGGGTCTCCTACGAGCAGTACTTC	CASSFGGVSYEQYF
TRBV27	TRBJ2-1	TRBD2	-	TGTGCCAGCAAAGAGCTAGCGGGAGAGTTGAGTGAGCAGTTCTTC	CASKELAGELSEQFF
TRBV19	TRBJ2-5	-	-	TGTGCCAGTAGTATAACCAGGGGAGAGACCCAGTACTTC	CASSITRGETQYF
TRBV27	TRBJ2-7	TRBD2	-	TGTGCCAGCACCCGTTCCGGGACTAGCGGGGAAAACTTCTACGAGCAGTACTTC	CASTRSGTSGENFYEQYF
TRBV6-4	TRBJ2-1	-	-	TGTGCCAGCAGCCCCACGGGTGTCTCCTACAATGAGCAGTTCTTC	CASSPTGVSYNEQFF
TRBV6-5	TRBJ1-1	-	-	TGTGCCAGCGCCTGGGATAGCGAGAACACTGAAGCTTTCTTT	CASAWDSENTEAFF
TRBV28	TRBJ1-1	-	-	TGTGCCAGCAGTTTCGACAGACTGAACACTGAAGCTTTCTTT	CASSFDRLNTEAFF
TRBV29-1	TRBJ1-1	-	few	TGCAGCGAAATAAGACAGAACACTGAAGCTTTCTTT	CSEIRQNTEAFF
TRBV2	TRBJ2-5	TRBD2	few	TGTGCCAGCAGTGAAGGCGGGGGACTAAACCAAGAGACCCAGTACTTC	CASSEGGGLNQETQYF
TRBV27	TRBJ2-7	-	-	TGTGCCAGCAGTCAGGGATACGAGCAGTACTTC	CASSQGYEQYF
TRBV27	TRBJ1-4	TRBD1	few	TGTGCCAGCAGTCCAAGACAGGGGGCTCGGGATGAAAAACTGTTTTTT	CASSPRQGARDEKLFF
TRBV7-3	TRBJ2-2	TRBD1	-	TGTGCCAGCAGTACAGGGGGCGTCGGCACCGGGGAGCTGTTTTTT	CASSTGGVGTGELFF
TRBV28	TRBJ2-7	-	few	TGTGCCAGCAGTTTCGGACATGCACTGGAGCAGTACTTC	CASSFGHALEQYF
TRBV7-9	TRBJ2-7	TRBD2	-	TGTGCCAGCAGCCCGCCCGGACTAGCGGGAGGGCATGGCGAGCAGTACTTC	CASSPPGLAGGHGEQYF
TRBV5-1	TRBJ2-6	-	-	TGCGCCAGCAGCTTGGGACAACGTAAGACTGGGGCCAACGTCCTGACTTTC	CASSLGQRKTGANVLTF
TRBV28	TRBJ2-1	-	-	TGTGCCAGCAATCAGGCGGGCTCCTACAATGAGCAGTTCTTC	CASNQAGSYNEQFF
TRBV10-3	TRBJ2-4	TRBD2	-	TGTGCCATCAGTGCGGCCGGGACTAGCAGACAAAACATTCAGTACTTC	CAISAAGTSRQNIQYF
TRBV14	TRBJ1-1	-	-	TGTGCCAGCAGCCAAGATCTTGGAGTTTACGACACTGAAGCTTTCTTT	CASSQDLGVYDTEAFF
TRBV10-3	TRBJ2-7	TRBD2	-	TGTGCCATCAGTGAGCCTAGCGGGAATTACGAGCAGTACTTC	CAISEPSGNYEQYF
TRBV7-3	TRBJ1-1	-	many	TGTGCCAGCAGCTTAATACGGGGGAATGAAGCTTTCTTT	CASSLIRGNEAFF
TRBV28	TRBJ1-1	-	-	TGTGCCAGCAGTTCTGGGGGCTCTGAAGCTTTCTTT	CASSSGGSEAFF
TRBV27	TRBJ1-1	-	-	TGTGCCAGCAGTTGGGGCCCCAACACTGAAGCTTTCTTT	CASSWGPNTEAFF
TRBV6-1	TRBJ2-3	TRBD2	many	TGTGCCAGCAGTGAACTAGCGGGAGGGCCAGATACGCAGTATTTT	CASSELAGGPDTQYF
TRBV18	TRBJ1-5	-	-	TGTGCCAGCTCACCAGCAGTGCGGAGTACTAATCAGCCCCAGCATTTT	CASSPAVRSTNQPQHF
TRBV4-1	TRBJ2-7	TRBD2	-	TGCGCCAGCAGCCAAGAACCTAGCGGCTCCTACGAGCAGTACTTC	CASSQEPSGSYEQYF
TRBV18	TRBJ1-1	-	-	TGTGCCAGCTCACCACCCCACAGGCTTAGAAACACTGAAGCTTTCTTT	CASSPPHRLRNTEAFF
TRBV15	TRBJ1-2	TRBD1	-	TGTGCCACCGCAGGGACAGCAGCTTTCTATGGCTACACCTTC	CATAGTAAFYGYTF
TRBV6-5	TRBJ1-3	TRBD1	-	TGTGCCAGCAGCCGGGACAGCTCTGGAAACACCATATATTTT	CASSRDSSGNTIYF
TRBV5-1	TRBJ1-5	-	-	TGCGCCAGCAGCTTGGCCGGGACTGAAAATCAGCCCCAGCATTTT	CASSLAGTENQPQHF